These 21 T cell receptor beta chains were sequenced from one sample in a study of cytomegalovirus exposure and HLA in healthy donors. It was with 60 Vbeta and 13 Jbeta primers that the PCR ran. Sequencing was performed with immunoSEQ multiplex PCR; in TCRdb, only in-frame clones are kept and a portion is missing. The data contain 90,000 to 140,000 clones, about 81% of them singletons. Sequenced material: PBMCs. Receptor source: a man under 40 in good health and CMV-seronegative.

This clone has more than one count but fewer than ten. For the CDR3, the DNA is TGTGCCAGCAGTTATAGACAGGAGTTTGAAGCTTTCTTT. It encodes CASSYRQEFEAFF. The V gene is TRBV6-6, the J gene TRBJ1-1, with D tentatively TRBD1 (6 bases). The CDR3 length is 13 residues. V was cut by 3 bases and J by 7 bases, with 12 bases left in between. Germline values: CDR1 MNHNY, CDR2 SVGAGI (reference sequence).

The chain employs TRBV29-1 and TRBJ2-5, with 8 bases lining up with TRBD1. The V gene's germline CDR1 is SQVTM and CDR2 ANQGSEA. This CDR3 is 14 amino acids long. V trimming: 3 bases; J trimming: 5 bases; junction bases outside the gene matches: 8. CDR3 coding DNA: TGCAGCGTTGAGTTCAGGGGGCGAGGGGAGACCCAGTACTTC. Its protein product is CSVEFRGRGETQYF.

V gene TRBV13 combines with J gene TRBJ1-2, with D hard to call. The CDR3 is 15 amino acids. Looked up from germline, CDR1 is PRHDT and CDR2 is FYEKMQ (reference sequence). Deletions cut 3 bases from V and 3 bases from J, with 14 bases between. The CDR3 here is CASSLYGSWDYGYTF. The CDR3 DNA is TGTGCCAGCAGCTTGTACGGGTCCTGGGACTATGGCTACACCTTC.

The chain uses TRBV7-7 and TRBJ2-5; 7 bases line up with TRBD1. This CDR3 is 14 amino acids long. The V gene's germline CDR1 is SSHAT and CDR2 FNYEAQ (reference sequence). The V gene end was trimmed by 0 bases and the J gene end by 5 bases; junction bases not matched to a gene: 3. CDR3 nucleotide sequence: TGTGCCAGCAGCTTAGCGGTCAGGGGGGAGACCCAGTACTTC. It is translated as CASSLAVRGETQYF.

The gene calls are TRBV5-5 and TRBJ2-5; possible D gene TRBD2, 5 bases. The germline gives CDR1 SGHKS, CDR2 YYEKEE (reference sequence). Trimming left V 0 bases short and J 5 bases short, with 8 bases between. The CDR3 is 13 amino acids. CDR3 DNA sequence: TGTGCCAGCAGCTTGGATCCGGGGGAGACCCAGTACTTC. This translates into CASSLDPGETQYF.

About this clone itself: The same CDR3 can be traced to other DNA sequences in this sample. The V call is TRBV11-3, the J call TRBJ1-1, with 8 bases aligning to TRBD1. This CDR3 contains 14 residues. Per the germline V gene, CDR1 is SGHNT and CDR2 is YENEEA. V shed 5 bases and J 3 bases; nucleotides not matched to a gene: 5. The CDR3 protein is CASSKNRGDTEAFF. The CDR3 DNA reads as TGTGCCAGCAGCAAAAACAGGGGGGACACTGAAGCTTTCTTT.

The J gene is TRBJ2-2, the V gene TRBV5-4, with 7 bases identical to TRBD1. Germline V gene lookup returns CDR1 SGHNT and CDR2 YYREEE (reference sequence). After removal of 4 bases from V and 4 bases from J, the junction contained 13 bases not matched to a gene. The CDR3 totals 17 residues. Written as DNA, the CDR3 is TGTGCCAGCAGCCCCGGCCCGCAGCAGGGGGTCACCGGGGAGCTGTTTTTT. Translated, it gives CASSPGPQQGVTGELFF.

This chain links TRBV21-1 with TRBJ2-7; TRBD2 is the table's D call and was not checked against the DNA. TRBV21-1 is shown as a pseudogene. The CDR3 is made up of 16 amino acids. The CDR3 nucleotides are TGTGCCAGCAGCAAAGTTCTAGCCCGAGAACGCAACGAGCAGTACTTC. This encodes CASSKVLARERNEQYF.

This clone occurred once. The rearrangement uses TRBV21-1 and TRBJ2-3; the DNA was not used to check the table's D call, TRBD1. TRBV21-1 represents a pseudogene. The CDR3 runs to 18 residues. The CDR3 loop reads CASSKEVWGSRSTDTQYF. The DNA of the CDR3 is TGTGCCAGCAGCAAAGAAGTTTGGGGCTCCAGGAGCACAGATACGCAGTATTTT.

This clone came up once. The gene calls are TRBV9 and TRBJ2-1, with a possible D match to TRBD2 (6 bases). The V gene's germline CDR1 is SGDLS and CDR2 YYNGEE. CDR3 length: 16 amino acids. Trimming stripped 0 bases from V and 3 bases from J, with 13 bases between. This chain's CDR3 is CASSVGETRVYNEQFF. CDR3 in DNA: TGTGCCAGCAGCGTAGGGGAGACTAGGGTCTACAATGAGCAGTTCTTC.

V and J are TRBV7-6 and TRBJ2-1, with TRBD2 identical over 12 bases. Germline V lookup: CDR1 SGHVS, CDR2 FNYEAQ. V was clipped by 5 bases and J by 4 bases; unmatched bases: 6. The length of the CDR3 is 16 residues. The CDR3 bases are TGTGCCAGCAGCGATGCTAGCGGGAGGGCGTACAATGAGCAGTTCTTC. Residues: CASSDASGRAYNEQFF.

This chain links TRBV4-3 with TRBJ2-7, with 9 bases identical to TRBD1. The CDR3 spans 15 residues. Trimming removed 0 bases from V and 4 bases from J; junction bases left unmatched: 4. In germline, CDR1 is LGHNA, CDR2 YSLEER. The CDR3 coding sequence is TGCGCCAGCAGCCAAGAGGGGACAGGGATATACGAGCAGTACTTC. The encoded protein is CASSQEGTGIYEQYF.

The chain uses TRBV2 and TRBJ1-1; no definite D call. Germline CDR1 SNHLY, CDR2 FYNNEI. This CDR3 spans 15 amino acids. The V gene lost 2 bases and the J gene lost 1 base, with 11 bases spanning the gap. CDR3 in amino acids: CASSENGAANTEAFF. The CDR3 nucleotides are TGTGCCAGCAGTGAAAATGGAGCAGCGAACACTGAAGCTTTCTTT.

This clone was found a few times. The chain is built from TRBV28 and TRBJ2-1; the match to TRBD2 covers 10 bases. CDR3 length equals 15 residues. Per germline, CDR1 MDHEN and CDR2 SYDVKM. V lost 5 bases and J lost 9; bases outside the gene matches: 10. CDR3 protein: CASSRPGLAIGEQFF. The CDR3 DNA follows: TGTGCCAGCAGTCGCCCGGGACTAGCGATCGGTGAGCAGTTCTTC. The full variable domain, with the rest looked up from reference TRBV28 and TRBJ2-1, is DVKVTQSSRYLVKRTGEKVFLECVQDMDHENMFWYRQDPGLGLRLIYFSYDVKMKEKGDIPEGYSVSREKKERFSLILESASTNQTSMYLCASSRPGLAIGEQFFGPGTRLTVL.

This rearrangement joins TRBV25-1 to TRBJ1-2; 10 positions match TRBD1. V dropped 4 bases and J dropped 4; count of bases not matched to a gene: 6. Germline CDR1 is MGHDK and CDR2 is SYGVNS. This CDR3 has 15 amino acids. This CDR3 reads CASSGQGALGYGYTF. CDR3 DNA sequence: TGTGCCAGCAGTGGACAGGGGGCCCTGGGCTATGGCTACACCTTC.

This chain connects TRBV10-3 to TRBJ1-4; D is unclear. The CDR3 is 13 amino acids. The V end lost 2 bases, the J end lost 8 bases, and 9 bases lay between the germline ends. Looked up from germline, CDR1 is ENHRY and CDR2 is SYGVKD. CDR3 residues: CAISEVEGEKLFF. CDR3 bases: TGTGCCATCAGTGAGGTGGAGGGAGAAAAACTGTTTTTT.

This clone was counted only a few times. V gene TRBV5-8 combines with J gene TRBJ2-7; D unresolved. This CDR3 region has 16 residues. Germline V lookup: CDR1 SGHTS, CDR2 YDEGEE. Trimming removed 0 bases from V and 2 bases from J, with 15 bases in between. CDR3 protein: CASSLVPLRRAYEQYF. CDR3 nucleotide sequence: TGTGCCAGCAGCTTGGTACCCCTCCGTCGGGCCTACGAGCAGTACTTC.

This clone was seen a handful of times. The chain links TRBV4-3 to TRBJ2-5; TRBD2 is a possible D gene (5 bases). Germline assignment: CDR1 LGHNA and CDR2 YSLEER. Trimming took off 5 bases at V and 5 bases at J, with 12 bases between the two ends. This CDR3 region has 13 residues. The chain's CDR3 is CASSSGLLETQYF. The CDR3 nucleotides are TGCGCCAGCAGCTCCGGACTCTTGGAGACCCAGTACTTC.

V usage is TRBV6-5 and J usage is TRBJ1-2, with D possibly matching TRBD1 (5 bases). The CDR3 spans 13 residues. Trimming shortened V by 5 bases and J by 2 bases, and 9 bases separated the two germline ends. CDR1 MNHEY and CDR2 SVGAGI come from the germline V gene. CDR3 sequence: CASSRAGNYGYTF. The CDR3 bases are TGTGCCAGCAGTCGGGCAGGGAACTATGGCTACACCTTC.

This sequence joins TRBV18 and TRBJ2-3; D gene uncertain. The length of the CDR3 is 14 residues. The germline V gene has CDR1 KGHSH and CDR2 LQKENI. V dropped 3 bases and J dropped 6 bases, with 13 bases sitting between them. CDR3 nucleotides: TGTGCCAGCTCACCCCTACCCCGTCTTGATACGCAGTATTTT. It yields the protein CASSPLPRLDTQYF.

This clone has more than one count but fewer than ten. The chain is built from TRBV9 and TRBJ1-2, with D possibly TRBD1 on 6 matching bases. CDR1 SGDLS and CDR2 YYNGEE come from the germline V gene. Trimming took 3 bases from V and 7 from J, leaving 10 bases between them. The CDR3 runs to 12 residues. CDR3 in DNA: TGTGCCAGCAGCGCTTACAGGGCTGGCTACACCTTC. Translated: CASSAYRAGYTF.